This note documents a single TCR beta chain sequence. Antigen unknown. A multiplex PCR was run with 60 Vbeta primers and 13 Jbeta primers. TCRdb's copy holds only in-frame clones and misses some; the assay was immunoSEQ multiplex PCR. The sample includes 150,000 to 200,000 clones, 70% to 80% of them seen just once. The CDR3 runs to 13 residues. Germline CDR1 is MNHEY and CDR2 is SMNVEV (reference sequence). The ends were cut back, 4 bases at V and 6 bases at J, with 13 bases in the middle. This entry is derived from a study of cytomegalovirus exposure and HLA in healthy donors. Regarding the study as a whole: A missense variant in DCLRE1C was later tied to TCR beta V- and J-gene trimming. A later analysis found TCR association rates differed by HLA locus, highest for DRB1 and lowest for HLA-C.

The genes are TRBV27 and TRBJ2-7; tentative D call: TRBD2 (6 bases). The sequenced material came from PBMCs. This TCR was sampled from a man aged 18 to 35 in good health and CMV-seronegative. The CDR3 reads CASSWRERGEQYF. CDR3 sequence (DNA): TGTGCCAGCAGTTGGAGGGAGCGCGGCGAGCAGTACTTC.